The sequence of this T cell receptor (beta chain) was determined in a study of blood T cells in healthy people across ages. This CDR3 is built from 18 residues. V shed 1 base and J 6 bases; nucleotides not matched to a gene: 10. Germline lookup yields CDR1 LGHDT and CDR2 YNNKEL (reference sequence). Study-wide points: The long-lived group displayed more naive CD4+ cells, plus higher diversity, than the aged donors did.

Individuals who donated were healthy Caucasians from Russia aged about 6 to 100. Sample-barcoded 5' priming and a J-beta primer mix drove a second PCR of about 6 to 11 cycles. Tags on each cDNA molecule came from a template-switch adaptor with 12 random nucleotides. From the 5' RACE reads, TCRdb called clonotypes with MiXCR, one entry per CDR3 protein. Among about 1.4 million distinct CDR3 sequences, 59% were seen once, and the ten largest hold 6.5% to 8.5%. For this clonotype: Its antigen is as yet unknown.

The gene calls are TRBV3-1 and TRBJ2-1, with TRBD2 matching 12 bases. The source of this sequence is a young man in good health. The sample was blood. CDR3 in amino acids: CASSQVGILAGGLNEQFF. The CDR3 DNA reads TGTGCCAGCAGCCAAGTGGGGATCCTAGCGGGGGGGCTCAATGAGCAGTTCTTC.